The 12 T cell receptor beta chains below were found in one sample sequenced in a study of CD4 and CD8 cells across lung adenocarcinoma regions. Via MiXCR, TCRdb re-called the PCR reads, giving one row per CDR3 protein. The repertoire holds 5,500 to 7,000 distinct CDR3 sequences, with about half as singletons. The material sequenced was CD8+ T cells from the margin of a lung tumor. The receptors stem from a male donor with lung adenocarcinoma. The CD4 and CD8 labels of this study may be unreliable.

The J gene is TRBJ2-5, the V gene TRBV6-1, with D unclear. Deletions cut 2 bases from V and 1 base from J, with 8 bases between. Germline V CDR1 and CDR2: MNHNS, SASEGT. CDR3 size: 14 residues. CDR3 DNA sequence: TGTGCCAGCAGTGAACTACCGGTCCAAGAGACCCAGTACTTC. Translating gives CASSELPVQETQYF.

Only a few counts were recorded for this clonotype. The chain couples TRBV6-1 to TRBJ1-2; weak D call: TRBD1 (5 bases). Trimming left V 4 bases short and J 4 bases short, with 10 bases between. Germline V gene data show CDR1 as MNHNS and CDR2 as SASEGT. The CDR3 is made up of 13 amino acids. The CDR3 sequence is CASSVPGVYGYTF. The CDR3 DNA reads as TGTGCCAGCAGTGTACCGGGGGTCTATGGCTACACCTTC.

A single count supports this clonotype. One end of the junction varies from germline; a read error may be responsible. The chain employs TRBV27 and TRBJ2-2; D possibly uses TRBD1 or TRBD2 (6 bases each). Germline CDR1 reads MNHEY; CDR2 reads SMNVEV (reference sequence). The CDR3 runs 14 residues. The CDR3 nucleotides read TGTGCCAGCAGTTTGGAAGGGGGGACCGGGGAGCAGTTTTTT. It is translated as CASSLEGGTGEQFF.

This clonotype is categorized as medium-sized. The V and J genes are TRBV6-1 and TRBJ2-5, with D possibly being TRBD2 (5 bases). The CDR3 has 16 residues. The V end lost 4 bases, the J end lost 2 bases, and 17 bases lay between the germline ends. Germline values: CDR1 MNHNS, CDR2 SASEGT. Written as DNA, the CDR3 is TGTGCCAGCAGTGGAGGAGGAAATACCATACAAGAGACCCAGTACTTC. Its protein is CASSGGGNTIQETQYF.

There are a few counts of this clonotype. The chain has TRBV11-2 and TRBJ2-3; D is undetermined. CDR1 and CDR2 from the germline V gene are SGHAT and FQNNGV. The CDR3 runs to 15 residues. V gave up 5 bases and J gave up 0 bases, with 12 bases separating them. The CDR3 here is CASSPWLSSTDTQYF. CDR3 bases: TGTGCCAGCAGCCCGTGGCTTTCCAGCACAGATACGCAGTATTTT.

The rearrangement uses TRBV6-5 and TRBJ1-1, with a tentative D call TRBD1 (5 bases). Per germline, CDR1 MNHEY and CDR2 SVGAGI. V was shortened by 2 bases and J by 1 base, with 5 bases between the two germline ends. There are 13 residues in the CDR3. The CDR3 DNA follows: TGTGCCAGCAGTTACGGGGGGAACACTGAAGCTTTCTTT. This codes for CASSYGGNTEAFF.

This chain links TRBV10-2 with TRBJ2-3; D unresolved. Deletions cut 4 bases from V and 6 bases from J, with 5 bases between. This CDR3 spans 11 amino acids. CDR1 and CDR2 (germline): WSHSY, SAAADI. The CDR3 loop is CASSVFDTQYF. DNA of the CDR3: TGCGCCAGCAGTGTTTTCGATACGCAGTATTTT.

This clonotype has only a few counts. This sequence joins TRBV3-1 and TRBJ2-1; the match to TRBD1 covers 9 bases. CDR1 LGHDT and CDR2 YNNKEL come from the germline V gene (reference sequence). Trimming took 1 base from V and 16 from J; bases not matched to a gene: 2. This CDR3 comprises 11 residues. The CDR3 spells CASSQGDRAFF. The CDR3 DNA sequence: TGTGCCAGCAGCCAAGGGGACAGGGCCTTCTTC.

This clonotype has just a few counts. The CDR3 protein is CASSLLAGIDTQYF. CDR3 coding DNA: TGTGCCAGCAGTTTGCTGGCGGGGATCGATACGCAGTATTTT. The rearrangement joins TRBV12-3 or TRBV12-4 to TRBJ2-3, with D tentatively TRBD2 (6 bases). With 3 bases removed from V and 6 bases from J, the gap between germline ends came to 13 bases. This CDR3 comprises 14 residues.

In its sample, this clonotype was seen many times. This may be a read error: a much more frequent sequence differs by one nucleotide. This chain joins TRBV6-1 and TRBJ2-1, with D hard to call. The J call could be wrong; TRBJ2-7 is a better fit for the DNA end. Germline-derived CDR1 and CDR2 are MNHNS and SASEGT. This CDR3 has 11 residues. The CDR3: CASADYNEQYF. CDR3 sequence (DNA): TGTGCCAGCGCGGATTACAATGAGCAGTACTTC.

The rearrangement joins TRBV12-3 or TRBV12-4 to TRBJ2-5, with TRBD2 matching over 7 bases. Matching the DNA end better, TRBJ2-7 makes the J call doubtful. CDR3 length equals 14 residues. The CDR3 DNA sequence: TGTGCCAGCAGCCCGCTGCGGGAGACCTACGAGCAGTACTTC. Translated: CASSPLRETYEQYF.

This clonotype was detected many times. The chain couples TRBV7-8 to TRBJ2-5; maybe TRBD1 (6 bases). The V and J ends lost 5 bases and 13 bases respectively, with 17 bases between them. Per the germline V gene, CDR1 is SGHVS and CDR2 is FQNEAQ. The CDR3 consists of 12 residues. DNA of the CDR3: TGTGCCAGCAGCCAAAACCTACAGGGATTGTACTTC. Translation: CASSQNLQGLYF.